This entry describes one TCR beta chain. The V gene's germline CDR1 is LNHDA and CDR2 SQIVND (reference sequence). The V gene lost 5 bases and the J gene lost 0 bases, with 13 bases spanning the gap. This CDR3 region has 15 residues. The data were obtained in a study of control samples from healthy donors and cancer patients. The table came from immunoSEQ multiplex PCR; TCRdb's copy has only in-frame clones and leaves some out. The sample lists roughly 180,000 clones, over 85% occurring once. This TCR was recovered from a woman aged 60-75 years in good health. Sequencing used blood. J is TRBJ1-2 and V is TRBV19; the D is unclear. The CDR3 reads CASSSTSLANYGYTF. Written as DNA, the CDR3 is TGTGCCAGTAGTTCCACCTCATTAGCTAACTATGGCTACACCTTC.